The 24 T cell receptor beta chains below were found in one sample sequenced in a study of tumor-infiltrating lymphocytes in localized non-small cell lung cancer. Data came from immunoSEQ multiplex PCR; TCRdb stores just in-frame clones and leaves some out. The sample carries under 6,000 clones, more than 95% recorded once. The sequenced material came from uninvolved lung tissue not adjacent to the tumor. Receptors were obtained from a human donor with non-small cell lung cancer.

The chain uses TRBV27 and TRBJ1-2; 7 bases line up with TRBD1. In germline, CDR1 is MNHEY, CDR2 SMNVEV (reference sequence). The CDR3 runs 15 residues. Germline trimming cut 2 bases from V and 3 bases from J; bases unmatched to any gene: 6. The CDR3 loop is CASSLTNRGHYGYTF. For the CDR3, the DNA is TGTGCCAGCAGTTTAACAAACAGGGGCCACTATGGCTACACCTTC.

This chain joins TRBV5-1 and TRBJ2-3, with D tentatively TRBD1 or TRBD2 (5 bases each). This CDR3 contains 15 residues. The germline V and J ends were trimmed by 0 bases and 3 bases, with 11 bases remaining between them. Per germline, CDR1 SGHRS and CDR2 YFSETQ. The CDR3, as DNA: TGCGCCAGCAGCTTGGCCGTGGGGGTGACAGATACGCAGTATTTT. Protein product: CASSLAVGVTDTQYF.

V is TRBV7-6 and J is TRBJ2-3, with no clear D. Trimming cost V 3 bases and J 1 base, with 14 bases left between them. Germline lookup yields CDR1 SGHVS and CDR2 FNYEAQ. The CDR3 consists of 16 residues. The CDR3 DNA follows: TGTGCCAGCAGCTTTAGGAGTGGGGTAGGCACAGATACGCAGTATTTT. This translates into CASSFRSGVGTDTQYF.

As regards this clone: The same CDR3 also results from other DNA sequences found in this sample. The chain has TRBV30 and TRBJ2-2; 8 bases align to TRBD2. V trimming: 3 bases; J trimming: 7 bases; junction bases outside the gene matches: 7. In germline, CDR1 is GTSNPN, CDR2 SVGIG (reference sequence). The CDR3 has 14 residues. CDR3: CAWREAGEGGELFF. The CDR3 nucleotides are TGTGCCTGGAGAGAAGCGGGGGAGGGCGGGGAGCTGTTTTTT.

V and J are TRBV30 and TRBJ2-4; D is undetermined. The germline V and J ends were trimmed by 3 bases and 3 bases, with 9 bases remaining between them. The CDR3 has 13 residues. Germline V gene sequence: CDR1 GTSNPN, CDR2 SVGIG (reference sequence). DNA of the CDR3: TGTGCCTGGAGGGCGCCTGGCAAAAACATTCAGTACTTC. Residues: CAWRAPGKNIQYF.

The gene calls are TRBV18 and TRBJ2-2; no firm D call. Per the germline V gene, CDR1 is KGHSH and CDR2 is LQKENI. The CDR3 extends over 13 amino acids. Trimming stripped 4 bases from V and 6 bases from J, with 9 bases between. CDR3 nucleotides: TGTGCCAGCTCACTGCCCTCGTCCGGGGAGCTGTTTTTT. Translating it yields CASSLPSSGELFF.

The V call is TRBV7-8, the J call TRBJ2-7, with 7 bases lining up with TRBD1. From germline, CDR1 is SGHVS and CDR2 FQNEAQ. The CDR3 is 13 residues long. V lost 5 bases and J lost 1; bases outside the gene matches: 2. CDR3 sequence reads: CASSHRGSYEQYF. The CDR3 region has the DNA TGTGCCAGCAGCCACAGGGGATCCTACGAGCAGTACTTC. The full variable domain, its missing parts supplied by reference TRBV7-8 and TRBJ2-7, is GAGVSQSPRYKVAKRGQDVALRCDPISGHVSLFWYQQALGQGPEFLTYFQNEAQLDKSGLPSDRFFAERPEGSVSTLKIQRTQQEDSAVYLCASSHRGSYEQYFGPGTRLTVT.

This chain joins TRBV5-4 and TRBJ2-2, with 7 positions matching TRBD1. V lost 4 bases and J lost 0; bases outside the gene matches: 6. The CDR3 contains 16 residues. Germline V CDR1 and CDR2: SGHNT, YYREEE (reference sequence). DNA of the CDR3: TGTGCCAGCAGCACGAACCAGGGGGCGAACACCGGGGAGCTGTTTTTT. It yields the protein CASSTNQGANTGELFF.

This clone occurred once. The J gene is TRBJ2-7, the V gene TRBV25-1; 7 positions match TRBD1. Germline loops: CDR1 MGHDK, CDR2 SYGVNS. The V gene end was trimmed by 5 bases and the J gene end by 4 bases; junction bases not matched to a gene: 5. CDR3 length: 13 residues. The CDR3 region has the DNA TGTGCCAGCAGTAGAGGGGGCGGTTACGAGCAGTACTTC. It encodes CASSRGGGYEQYF.

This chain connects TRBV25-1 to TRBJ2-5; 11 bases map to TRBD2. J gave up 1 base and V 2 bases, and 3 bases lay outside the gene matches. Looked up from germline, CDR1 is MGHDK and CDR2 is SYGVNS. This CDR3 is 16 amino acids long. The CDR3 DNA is TGTGCCAGCAGTGAAGGGGGACTAGCGGTCCAAGAGACCCAGTACTTC. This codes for CASSEGGLAVQETQYF.

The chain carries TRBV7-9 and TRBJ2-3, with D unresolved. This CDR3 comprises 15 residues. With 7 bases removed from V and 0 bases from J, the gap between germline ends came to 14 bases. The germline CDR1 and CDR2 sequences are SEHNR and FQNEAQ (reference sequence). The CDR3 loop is CASTIGLGSTDTQYF. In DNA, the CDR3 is TGTGCCAGCACCATAGGGTTGGGAAGCACAGATACGCAGTATTTT.

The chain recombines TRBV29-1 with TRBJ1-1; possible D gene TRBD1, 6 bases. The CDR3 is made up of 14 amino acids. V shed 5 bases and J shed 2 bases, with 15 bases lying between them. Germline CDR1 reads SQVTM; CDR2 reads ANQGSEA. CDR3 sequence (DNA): TGCAGCGTTAGGGGGGCGGCGTTAAACACTGAAGCTTTCTTT. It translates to CSVRGAALNTEAFF.

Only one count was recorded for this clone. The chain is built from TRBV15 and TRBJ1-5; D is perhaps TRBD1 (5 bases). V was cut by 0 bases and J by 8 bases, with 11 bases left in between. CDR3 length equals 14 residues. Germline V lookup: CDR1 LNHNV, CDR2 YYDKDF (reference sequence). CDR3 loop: CATSRDRGKEPQHF. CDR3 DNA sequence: TGTGCCACCAGCAGAGATCGGGGGAAGGAGCCCCAGCATTTT.

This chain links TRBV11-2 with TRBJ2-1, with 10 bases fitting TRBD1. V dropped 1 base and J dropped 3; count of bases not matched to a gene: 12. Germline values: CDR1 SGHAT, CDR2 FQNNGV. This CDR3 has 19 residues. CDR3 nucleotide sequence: TGTGCCAGCAGCTTAGGGGGGACAGGGGAGGAATTAGGCTACAATGAGCAGTTCTTC. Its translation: CASSLGGTGEELGYNEQFF.

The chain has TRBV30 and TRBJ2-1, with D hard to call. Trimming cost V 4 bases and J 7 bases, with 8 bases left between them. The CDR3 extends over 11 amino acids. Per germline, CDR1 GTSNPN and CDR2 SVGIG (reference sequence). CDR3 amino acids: CAWTSYNEQFF. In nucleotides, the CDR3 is TGTGCCTGGACCAGCTATAATGAGCAGTTCTTC.

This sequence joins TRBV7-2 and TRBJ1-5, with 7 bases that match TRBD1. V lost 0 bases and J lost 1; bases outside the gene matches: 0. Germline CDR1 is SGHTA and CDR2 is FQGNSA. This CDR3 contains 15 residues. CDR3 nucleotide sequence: TGTGCCAGCAGCTTAGCAGGGGGCAGCAATCAGCCCCAGCATTTT. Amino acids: CASSLAGGSNQPQHF.

Written as DNA, the CDR3 is TGTGCCTGGAGTGTCCGCGCCGTTACGGGCAATAATTCACCCCTCCACTTT. The encoded protein is CAWSVRAVTGNNSPLHF. The chain combines TRBV30 with TRBJ1-6; D remains ambiguous. Trimming took off 0 bases at V and 5 bases at J, with 17 bases between the two ends. Germline CDR1 GTSNPN, CDR2 SVGIG (reference sequence). The CDR3 runs to 17 residues.

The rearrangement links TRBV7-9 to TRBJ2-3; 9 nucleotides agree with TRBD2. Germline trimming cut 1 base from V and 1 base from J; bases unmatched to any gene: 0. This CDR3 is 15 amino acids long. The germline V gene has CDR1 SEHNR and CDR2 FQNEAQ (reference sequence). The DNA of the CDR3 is TGTGCCAGCAGCTTAGGGACTAGCGGCACAGATACGCAGTATTTT. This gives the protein CASSLGTSGTDTQYF.

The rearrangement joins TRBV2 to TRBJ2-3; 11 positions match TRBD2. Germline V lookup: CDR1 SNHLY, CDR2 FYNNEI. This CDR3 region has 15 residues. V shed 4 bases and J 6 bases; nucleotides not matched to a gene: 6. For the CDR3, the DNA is TGTGCCAGCAGTGTCGATAGCGGGGGGGCTGATACGCAGTATTTT. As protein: CASSVDSGGADTQYF. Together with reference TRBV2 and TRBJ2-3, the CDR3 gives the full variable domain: EPEVTQTPSHQVTQMGQEVILRCVPISNHLYFYWYRQILGQKVEFLVSFYNNEISEKSEIFDDQFSVERPDGSNFTLKIRSTKLEDSAMYFCASSVDSGGADTQYFGPGTRLTVL.

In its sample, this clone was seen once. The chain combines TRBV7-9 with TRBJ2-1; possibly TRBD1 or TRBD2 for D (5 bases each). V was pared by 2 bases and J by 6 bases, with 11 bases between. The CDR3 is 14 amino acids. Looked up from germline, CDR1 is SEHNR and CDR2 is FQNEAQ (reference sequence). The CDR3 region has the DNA TGTGCCAGCAGCTTATCCTCGGGGCCCAATGAGCAGTTCTTC. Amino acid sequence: CASSLSSGPNEQFF.

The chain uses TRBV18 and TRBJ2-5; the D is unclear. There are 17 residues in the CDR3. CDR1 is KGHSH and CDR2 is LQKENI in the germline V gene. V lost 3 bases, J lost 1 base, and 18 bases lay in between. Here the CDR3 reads CASSPKVQPHFQETQYF. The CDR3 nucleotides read TGTGCCAGCTCACCCAAGGTACAGCCACATTTCCAAGAGACCCAGTACTTC.

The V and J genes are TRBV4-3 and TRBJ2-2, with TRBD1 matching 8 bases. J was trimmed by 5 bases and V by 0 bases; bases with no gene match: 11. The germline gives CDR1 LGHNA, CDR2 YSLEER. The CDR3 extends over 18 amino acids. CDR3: CASSQDLGQGGQTGELFF. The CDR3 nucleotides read TGCGCCAGCAGCCAAGATCTTGGACAGGGCGGACAGACCGGGGAGCTGTTTTTT.

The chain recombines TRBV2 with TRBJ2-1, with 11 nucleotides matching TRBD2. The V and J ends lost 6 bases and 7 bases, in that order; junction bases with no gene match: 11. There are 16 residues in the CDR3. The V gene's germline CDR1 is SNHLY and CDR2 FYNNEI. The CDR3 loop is CASSESGSSGRNEQFF. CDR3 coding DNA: TGTGCCAGCAGCGAATCGGGGTCTAGCGGGAGGAATGAGCAGTTCTTC.

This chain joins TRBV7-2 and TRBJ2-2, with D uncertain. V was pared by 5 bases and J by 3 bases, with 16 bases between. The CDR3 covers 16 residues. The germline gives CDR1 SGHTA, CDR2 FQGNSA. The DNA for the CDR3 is TGTGCCAGCAGCCCCAGAGGACCCTCGTACACCGGGGAGCTGTTTTTT. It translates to CASSPRGPSYTGELFF.